Following are 17 T cell receptor beta chains from one sample sequenced in a study of cytomegalovirus exposure and HLA in healthy donors. Some clones are missing from TCRdb's copy, which holds only in-frame ones; the method was immunoSEQ multiplex PCR. The sample consists of some 210,000 clones, over 80% of them appearing once. The sequenced material came from PBMCs. The receptors originated from a woman between 18 and 30 years old in good health and CMV-seronegative.

The V and J genes are TRBV5-1 and TRBJ1-2; D might be TRBD1 (5 bases). Germline V CDR1 and CDR2: SGHRS, YFSETQ. V lost 4 bases and J 0 bases, leaving 16 bases between the germline ends. This CDR3 is 16 amino acids long. In nucleotides, the CDR3 is TGCGCCAGCAGCAGAGGACACAACGCTCCTAACTATGGCTACACCTTC. This encodes CASSRGHNAPNYGYTF.

The gene calls are TRBV9 and TRBJ2-5; D tentatively reads TRBD1 or TRBD2 (5 bases each). From germline, CDR1 is SGDLS and CDR2 YYNGEE. The CDR3 extends over 14 amino acids. V lost 3 bases to trimming and J lost 1 base, with 10 bases between them. The CDR3, as DNA: TGTGCCAGCAGCGCCCCGGGGCTCCAAGAGACCCAGTACTTC. Its protein is CASSAPGLQETQYF.

This sequence joins TRBV5-1 and TRBJ1-1; D is unclear. CDR3 length: 19 residues. Trimming pared 0 bases from V and 3 bases from J, leaving 24 bases between. The germline CDR1 and CDR2 sequences are SGHRS and YFSETQ. CDR3: CASSLGLQIGSVADTEAFF. The DNA for the CDR3 is TGCGCCAGCAGCTTGGGGCTTCAAATAGGCTCGGTCGCTGACACTGAAGCTTTCTTT.

The gene calls are TRBV11-2 and TRBJ2-3, with 9 bases that match TRBD1. This CDR3 has 16 residues. Germline V CDR1 and CDR2: SGHAT, FQNNGV. The trim removed 5 bases at V and 6 bases at J, leaving 12 bases unmatched. This CDR3 is CASSQTGTGFYDTQYF. In DNA, the CDR3 is TGTGCCAGCAGCCAGACCGGGACAGGGTTTTATGATACGCAGTATTTT. Supplemented by reference TRBV11-2 and TRBJ2-3, the full variable domain reads EAGVAQSPRYKIIEKRQSVAFWCNPISGHATLYWYQQILGQGPKLLIQFQNNGVVDDSQLPKDRFSAERLKGVDSTLKIQPAKLEDSAVYLCASSQTGTGFYDTQYFGPGTRLTVL.

About this clone itself: Other nucleotide sequences from this sample produce the same CDR3. V and J are TRBV28 and TRBJ1-5, with a possible D match to TRBD1 (5 bases). Trimming removed 1 base at V and 3 bases at J, with 7 bases between. The CDR3 spans 14 residues. CDR1 MDHEN and CDR2 SYDVKM come from the germline V gene. The DNA of the CDR3 is TGTGCCAGCAGTTTATCAGGGTCCAATCAGCCCCAGCATTTT. Residues: CASSLSGSNQPQHF.

V is TRBV7-9 and J is TRBJ2-7; D remains unclear. The CDR3 runs to 16 residues. The V and J ends lost 5 bases and 2 bases respectively, with 19 bases between them. CDR1 and CDR2 (germline): SEHNR, FQNEAQ (reference sequence). The CDR3 DNA is TGTGCCAGCAGCCATTCGTCTGCCACGGCTACCTACGAGCAGTACTTC. Translating it yields CASSHSSATATYEQYF.

This sequence joins TRBV30 and TRBJ1-6, with 12 bases identical to TRBD1. Germline CDR1 is GTSNPN and CDR2 is SVGIG (reference sequence). The CDR3 has 13 residues. The CDR3 coding sequence is TGTGCTTCAAGGGACAGGGGGCTTTCACCCCTCCACTTT. Translation gives CASRDRGLSPLHF.

The chain is built from TRBV7-9 and TRBJ1-2; TRBD1 matches 7 bases. With V trimmed by 5 bases and J by 8 bases, 17 bases remained unmatched. The CDR3 length is 16 residues. From germline, CDR1 is SEHNR and CDR2 FQNEAQ (reference sequence). CDR3: CASSQIRGGAGSGYTF. CDR3 sequence (DNA): TGTGCCAGCAGCCAAATAAGAGGGGGCGCGGGTTCCGGCTACACCTTC.

This clone was found many times. This chain joins TRBV5-8 and TRBJ1-1, with unresolved D. The CDR3 is made up of 14 amino acids. CDR1 and CDR2 (germline): SGHTS, YDEGEE. Trimming left V 2 bases short and J 1 base short, with 9 bases between. CDR3 protein: CASSFYVGNTEAFF. DNA for the CDR3: TGTGCCAGCAGCTTCTACGTGGGGAACACTGAAGCTTTCTTT.

The chain links TRBV2 to TRBJ2-1; D call uncertain. V lost 4 bases and J 9 bases, leaving 13 bases between the germline ends. CDR3 length equals 13 residues. The germline V gene encodes CDR1 SNHLY and CDR2 FYNNEI. The CDR3 bases are TGTGCCAGCAGTGTCTCAGGTTCTGGTGAGCAGTTCTTC. Encoded protein: CASSVSGSGEQFF.

The chain joins TRBV7-9 to TRBJ1-2; D might be TRBD1 (6 bases). The germline V gene has CDR1 SEHNR and CDR2 FQNEAQ (reference sequence). Trimming removed 0 bases from V and 0 bases from J, with 8 bases in between. There are 15 residues in the CDR3. Here the CDR3 DNA reads TGTGCCAGCAGCTTAGCACAGGGCGCTAACTATGGCTACACCTTC. As protein: CASSLAQGANYGYTF.

The chain employs TRBV6-5 and TRBJ1-1; D unclear. Germline loops: CDR1 MNHEY, CDR2 SVGAGI. The CDR3 has 12 amino acids. V gave up 4 bases and J gave up 1 base, with 4 bases separating them. CDR3 loop: CASSSGNTEAFF. The CDR3 DNA is TGTGCCAGCAGTTCGGGGAACACTGAAGCTTTCTTT.

V and J are TRBV27 and TRBJ2-3; D not resolved. CDR3 size: 14 residues. Trimming left V 7 bases short and J 2 bases short, with 13 bases between. Per germline, CDR1 MNHEY and CDR2 SMNVEV (reference sequence). CDR3 DNA: TGTGCCAGCAAAGAGACAACGACCACAGATACGCAGTATTTT. This translates into CASKETTTTDTQYF.

This chain connects TRBV5-1 to TRBJ1-1; D might be TRBD1 (6 bases). With 4 bases removed from V and 2 bases from J, the gap between germline ends came to 12 bases. CDR1 is SGHRS and CDR2 is YFSETQ in the germline V gene. CDR3 size: 14 residues. The CDR3 coding sequence is TGCGCCAGCAGCGCGGACAGTACTAACACTGAAGCTTTCTTT. Protein product: CASSADSTNTEAFF.

The gene calls are TRBV29-1 and TRBJ2-7; D is tentatively TRBD1 or TRBD2 (5 bases each). CDR3 length: 15 residues. Germline CDR1 SQVTM, CDR2 ANQGSEA. Deletions cut 2 bases from V and 0 bases from J, with 14 bases between. Here the CDR3 DNA reads TGCAGCGTTGAAACTCGGGGCAGGACCTCCTACGAGCAGTACTTC. It translates to CSVETRGRTSYEQYF.

This clone was seen only a few times. The V call is TRBV28, the J call TRBJ1-2; tentatively, D is TRBD1 (5 bases). This CDR3 has 13 residues. Germline-derived CDR1 and CDR2 are MDHEN and SYDVKM. Between the trimmed V and J ends, which lost 4 bases and 8 bases, there was a span of 14 bases. The CDR3 DNA follows: TGTGCCAGCAGTTCGGGACTCTTAAGAGGCTACACCTTC. Its translation is CASSSGLLRGYTF.

The chain uses TRBV5-8 and TRBJ1-2; D uncertain. Trimming shortened V by 3 bases and J by 4 bases, and 16 bases separated the two germline ends. CDR1 is SGHTS, CDR2 YDEGEE, per germline. The CDR3 runs 15 residues. The CDR3: CASSYEGRTTYGYTF. DNA for the CDR3: TGTGCCAGCAGCTACGAAGGCCGCACCACCTATGGCTACACCTTC.